The 17 T cell receptor beta chains given below trace back to one sample, sequenced in a study of CD8 T cells in Susac syndrome. With random hexamers, reverse transcription was performed on about 0.5 to 1 ug of RNA. From the immunoSEQ multiplex PCR reads, TCRdb called clonotypes with MiXCR, one entry per CDR3 protein. The sample lists fewer than 250,000 distinct CDR3 sequences; 80% to 95% were seen once. The specimen sequenced was CD8+ T cells from PBMCs. These receptors all stem from a human donor with multiple sclerosis.

The chain uses TRBV24-1 and TRBJ2-3; 7 bases match TRBD1. V lost 3 bases and J lost 5; bases outside the gene matches: 7. In germline, CDR1 is KGHDR, CDR2 SFDVKD. The CDR3 covers 15 residues. This CDR3 reads CATSDITGVVDTQYF. The CDR3 region has the DNA TGTGCCACCAGTGATATAACAGGGGTCGTAGATACGCAGTATTTT.

To note about this clonotype: The conserved phenylalanine or tryptophan normally closing the CDR3 is absent here, so this likely arose from a read error. The V call is TRBV9, the J call TRBJ1-6, with unresolved D. The CDR3 consists of 13 residues. Per germline, CDR1 SGDLS and CDR2 YYNGEE. The V and J ends lost 0 bases and 8 bases respectively, with 6 bases between them. This CDR3 reads CASSVGSDSPLHL. DNA of the CDR3: TGTGCCAGCAGCGTAGGATCAGATTCACCCCTCCACCTT.

J is TRBJ2-1 and V is TRBV11-2; the match to TRBD2 covers 8 bases. The length of the CDR3 is 13 residues. The germline CDR1 and CDR2 sequences are SGHAT and FQNNGV. J lost 8 bases, V lost 8 bases, and 8 bases had no gene match. CDR3 nucleotides: TGTGCCAGCCAACCTGCAGCGGGAGATGAGCAGTTCTTC. Translating it yields CASQPAAGDEQFF.

The genes are TRBV9 and TRBJ2-3; 9 positions match TRBD2. Germline CDR1 and CDR2: SGDLS and YYNGEE. The CDR3 spans 16 residues. Germline trimming cut 2 bases from V and 4 bases from J; bases unmatched to any gene: 8. In DNA, the CDR3 is TGTGCCAGCAGCGTCTCCGGGACTAGCTTCGCAGATACGCAGTATTTT. Its protein product is CASSVSGTSFADTQYF.

The chain links TRBV15 to TRBJ2-1; 11 positions match TRBD2. The germline gives CDR1 LNHNV, CDR2 YYDKDF (reference sequence). V shed 6 bases and J 10 bases; nucleotides not matched to a gene: 11. The CDR3 extends over 15 amino acids. In nucleotides, the CDR3 is TGTGCCACCAGGGCCACTAGCGGGGGAATCGTGGAGCAGTTCTTC. The encoded protein is CATRATSGGIVEQFF.

This clonotype has only a few counts. In nucleotides, the CDR3 is TGTGCCAGCAGTTACCCGGGGATGAACACTGAAGCTTTCTTT. This sequence encodes CASSYPGMNTEAFF. The chain has TRBV6-5 and TRBJ1-1; D ambiguous. Germline CDR1 MNHEY, CDR2 SVGAGI. The CDR3 runs 14 residues. Trimming removed 2 bases at V and 0 bases at J, with 7 bases between.

This clonotype appeared once. The V gene is TRBV24-1, the J gene TRBJ2-3, with D perhaps TRBD1 or TRBD2 (5 bases each). The V end was cut by 1 base, the J end by 1 base, with 11 bases between. Per the germline V gene, CDR1 is KGHDR and CDR2 is SFDVKD. The CDR3 extends over 16 amino acids. In DNA form, the CDR3 reads TGTGCCACCAGTGATTTCCGGGACGGAGGCACAGATACGCAGTATTTT. It translates to CATSDFRDGGTDTQYF.

The rearrangement joins TRBV27 to TRBJ2-3, with 9 bases fitting TRBD2. V dropped 6 bases and J dropped 0; count of bases not matched to a gene: 4. This CDR3 has 15 residues. Germline V gene sequence: CDR1 MNHEY, CDR2 SMNVEV (reference sequence). The CDR3 sequence: CASSPLAGSTDTQYF. The CDR3 DNA follows: TGTGCCAGCAGCCCCCTAGCGGGGAGCACAGATACGCAGTATTTT.

The chain couples TRBV24-1 to TRBJ2-1; weak D call: TRBD2 (5 bases). The germline V gene encodes CDR1 KGHDR and CDR2 SFDVKD. V lost 4 bases, J lost 9 bases, and 12 bases lay in between. The CDR3 sequence is 13 residues long. The CDR3 is CATSDRLAGEQFF. In DNA, the CDR3 is TGTGCCACCAGTGACCGGCTAGCAGGTGAGCAGTTCTTC.

The chain combines TRBV7-9 with TRBJ2-7; TRBD2 might be the D (6 bases). Trimming stripped 3 bases from V and 5 bases from J, with 14 bases between. Germline lookup yields CDR1 SEHNR and CDR2 FQNEAQ (reference sequence). This CDR3 has 14 amino acids. The chain's CDR3 is CASSFGSPSDEQYF. Written as DNA, the CDR3 is TGTGCCAGCAGCTTTGGATCTCCTAGCGACGAGCAGTACTTC.

This chain uses TRBV3-1 with TRBJ1-1; the match to TRBD1 covers 7 bases. V lost 6 bases, J lost 4 bases, and 8 bases stayed unmatched. The CDR3 runs 14 residues. Germline values: CDR1 LGHDT, CDR2 YNNKEL (reference sequence). The CDR3 DNA reads TGTGCCAGCAGGGCGGGGTGGGACAGCACTGAAGCTTTCTTT. The encoded protein is CASRAGWDSTEAFF.

This clonotype appeared once. V is TRBV29-1 and J is TRBJ2-1, with unresolved D. The CDR3 totals 11 residues. V was pared by 7 bases and J by 9 bases, with 13 bases between. CDR1 is SQVTM and CDR2 is ANQGSEA in the germline V gene. CDR3 coding DNA: TGCAGCGCCCCTCGCCTCGGTGAGCAGTTCTTC. Amino acids: CSAPRLGEQFF.

CDR3 amino acids: CASSAGTSGRAQTSTDTQYF. The CDR3 DNA reads as TGTGCCAGCAGCGCGGGGACTAGCGGGAGGGCCCAAACTAGCACAGATACGCAGTATTTT. V usage is TRBV9 and J usage is TRBJ2-3, with 16 bases fitting TRBD2. V lost 3 bases, J lost 0 bases, and 10 bases stayed unmatched. The CDR3 loop spans 20 amino acids. Germline V gives CDR1 SGDLS, CDR2 YYNGEE. Variable domain in full (rest from reference TRBV9 and TRBJ2-3): DSGVTQTPKHLITATGQRVTLRCSPRSGDLSVYWYQQSLDQGLQFLIQYYNGEERAKGNILERFSAQQFPDLHSELNLSSLELGDSALYFCASSAGTSGRAQTSTDTQYFGPGTRLTVL.

The chain has TRBV4-2 and TRBJ2-1, with 8 nucleotides matching TRBD2. CDR1 is LGHNA, CDR2 YNFKEQ, per germline. This CDR3 is 15 amino acids long. V dropped 5 bases and J dropped 5; count of bases not matched to a gene: 8. CDR3 sequence reads: CASSSTGRGDNEQFF. CDR3 bases: TGTGCCAGCAGCTCCACCGGGAGGGGGGACAATGAGCAGTTCTTC.

The chain has TRBV5-1 and TRBJ2-3; 9 nucleotides match TRBD1. Germline values: CDR1 SGHRS, CDR2 YFSETQ. CDR3 length equals 16 residues. V lost 3 bases to trimming and J lost 3 bases; unmatched junction nucleotides: 8. CDR3 sequence reads: CASSSRGQGLTDTQYF. CDR3 DNA: TGCGCCAGCAGCTCGAGAGGACAGGGGTTAACAGATACGCAGTATTTT.

V and J are TRBV5-4 and TRBJ2-7, with 7 nucleotides matching TRBD1. The CDR3 consists of 17 residues. V was pared by 2 bases and J by 6 bases, with 17 bases of the junction left unmatched. From germline, CDR1 is SGHNT and CDR2 YYREEE (reference sequence). CDR3 sequence: CASSFGAVQGSRGEQYF. The DNA of the CDR3 is TGTGCCAGCAGCTTTGGGGCCGTACAGGGGAGTAGGGGCGAGCAGTACTTC.

The chain uses TRBV7-8 and TRBJ1-6; D ambiguous. This CDR3 has 15 residues. CDR1 and CDR2 (germline): SGHVS, FQNEAQ. V was clipped by 3 bases and J by 9 bases, with 15 bases between them. CDR3: CASSFQQGSSSPLHF. The CDR3 DNA is TGTGCCAGCAGCTTCCAGCAAGGGTCCAGTTCACCCCTCCACTTT. Based on the CDR3 plus reference TRBV7-8 and TRBJ1-6, the full variable domain is GAGVSQSPRYKVAKRGQDVALRCDPISGHVSLFWYQQALGQGPEFLTYFQNEAQLDKSGLPSDRFFAERPEGSVSTLKIQRTQQEDSAVYLCASSFQQGSSSPLHFGNGTRLTVT.